These T cell receptor beta chains were read from a single sample in a study of shared clonotypes between healthy human individuals. Data came from immunoSEQ multiplex PCR; TCRdb stores just in-frame clones and leaves some out. The repertoire holds approximately 640,000 clones, with about two thirds as singletons. Sequencing was carried out using memory CD4+ T cells sorted from blood. These receptors all come from a woman younger than 45 in good health. Both conserved end residues are part of each CDR3. The D gene is left open where the match is weak.

d_call: TRBD2
v_call: TRBV4-1
cdr3_aa: CASSKGLASSYNEQFF

d_call: .
v_call: TRBV11-2
cdr3_aa: CASSFRLKQFF

d_call: TRBD2
v_call: TRBV7-3
cdr3_aa: CASSLKAGVYEQYF

d_call: .
v_call: TRBV13
cdr3_aa: CASSFSPFEDFDKSSYNEQFF

d_call: .
v_call: TRBV28
cdr3_aa: CALGATNEKLFF

d_call: TRBD1
v_call: TRBV7-9
cdr3_aa: CASSLVQGRGAFF

d_call: TRBD2
v_call: TRBV7-3
cdr3_aa: CASSLRGLAGETQYF

d_call: .
v_call: TRBV10-2
cdr3_aa: CASSEGRILYNEQFF

d_call: TRBD2
v_call: TRBV5-1
cdr3_aa: CASSLGGSGTDTQYF

d_call: .
v_call: TRBV5-1
cdr3_aa: CASSLATSSYNEQFF

d_call: .
v_call: TRBV5-4
cdr3_aa: CASRSLDYSDNEQFF

d_call: .
v_call: TRBV7-9
cdr3_aa: CASSPPGLHTEAFF

d_call: .
v_call: TRBV2
cdr3_aa: CASGEGPDQPQHF

d_call: TRBD2
v_call: TRBV11-3
cdr3_aa: CASSYGTSGTGELFF